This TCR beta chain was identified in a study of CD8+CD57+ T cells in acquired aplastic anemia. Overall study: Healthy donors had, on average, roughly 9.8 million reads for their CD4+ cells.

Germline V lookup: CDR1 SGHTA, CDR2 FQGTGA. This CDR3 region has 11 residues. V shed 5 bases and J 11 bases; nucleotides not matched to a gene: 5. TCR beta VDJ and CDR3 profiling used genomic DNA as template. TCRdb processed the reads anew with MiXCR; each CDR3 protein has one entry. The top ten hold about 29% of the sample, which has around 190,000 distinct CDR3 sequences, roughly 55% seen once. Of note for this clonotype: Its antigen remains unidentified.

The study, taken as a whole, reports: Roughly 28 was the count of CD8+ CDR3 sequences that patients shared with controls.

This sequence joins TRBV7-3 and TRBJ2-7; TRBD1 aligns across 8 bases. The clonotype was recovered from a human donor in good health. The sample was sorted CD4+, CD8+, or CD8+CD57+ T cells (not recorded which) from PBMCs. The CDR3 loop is CASSAGQEEYF. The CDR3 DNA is TGTGCCAGCAGCGCGGGACAGGAAGAGTACTTC.